The source of this T cell receptor beta chain is a study of blood T cell repertoires in COVID-19. The CDR3 loop spans 17 amino acids. J lost 0 bases, V lost 2 bases, and 4 bases had no gene match. Per germline, CDR1 SGHRS and CDR2 YFSETQ. TCRdb's table, derived via immunoSEQ multiplex PCR, lists solely in-frame clones and lacks some. The sample includes approximately 290,000 clones, 70% to 90% seen only once; the top ten take under 15%. The sequence was collected from a woman aged 60-75 years with acute or convalescent COVID-19. Sequences were obtained from peripheral blood. The chain combines TRBV5-1 with TRBJ2-2; 10 bases map to TRBD2. CDR3 protein: CASSLASGGANTGELFF. The DNA of the CDR3 is TGCGCCAGCAGCTTAGCCAGCGGGGGGGCGAACACCGGGGAGCTGTTTTTT.